The 16 T cell receptor beta chains in this list originate from one sample, sequenced in a study of blood T cell repertoires in COVID-19. Produced via immunoSEQ multiplex PCR; TCRdb's table is partial and in-frame only. The sample lists about 220,000 clones, around 89% occurring once. The sequenced sample was PBMCs or T cells enriched from blood (not recorded which). These receptors were collected from a woman aged 18-29 years in a cohort exposed to, infected with or recovered from COVID-19 (not recorded which).

V is TRBV25-1 and J is TRBJ1-1; 11 bases are a match to TRBD1. The CDR3 runs to 15 residues. With 3 bases clipped from V and 8 bases from J, the junction kept 8 bases outside the gene matches. The germline CDR1 and CDR2 sequences are MGHDK and SYGVNS. In DNA form, the CDR3 reads TGTGCCAGCAGTGACAACCTAGGACAGGGGGCGGAAGCTTTCTTT. Translation: CASSDNLGQGAEAFF.

V gene TRBV19 combines with J gene TRBJ1-4; TRBD1 matches 8 bases. CDR3 length: 14 amino acids. V was clipped by 6 bases and J by 5 bases; unmatched bases: 5. CDR1 and CDR2 (germline): LNHDA, SQIVND (reference sequence). The CDR3 DNA follows: TGTGCCAGTAGACATACAGGGGGGAATGAAAAACTGTTTTTT. As protein: CASRHTGGNEKLFF.

The chain employs TRBV6-5 and TRBJ1-1; D is unclear. V was cut by 2 bases and J by 8 bases, with 12 bases left in between. The CDR3 is made up of 13 amino acids. Germline V gene data show CDR1 as MNHEY and CDR2 as SVGAGI. The CDR3 sequence: CASSYTRRSEAFF. As DNA, the CDR3 is TGTGCCAGCAGTTACACCCGGAGATCGGAAGCTTTCTTT.

This clone was counted once. The chain joins TRBV19 to TRBJ2-2, with 11 nucleotides matching TRBD1. This CDR3 contains 15 residues. The V and J ends lost 5 bases and 6 bases, in that order; junction bases with no gene match: 5. Germline lookup yields CDR1 LNHDA and CDR2 SQIVND (reference sequence). The chain's CDR3 is CASSLGQGAAGELFF. The CDR3 DNA reads TGTGCCAGTAGTCTAGGACAGGGGGCGGCCGGGGAGCTGTTTTTT.

V gene TRBV4-1 combines with J gene TRBJ2-7; 9 bases match TRBD2. Germline V CDR1 and CDR2: MGHRA, YSYEKL. The CDR3 extends over 17 amino acids. With 4 bases clipped from V and 5 bases from J, the junction kept 15 bases outside the gene matches. Here the CDR3 reads CASSPTGAGGPSHEQYF. The CDR3 region has the DNA TGCGCCAGCAGCCCAACAGGGGCGGGAGGGCCTTCCCACGAGCAGTACTTC.

The chain carries TRBV6-2 or TRBV6-3 and TRBJ2-3, with a weak D call TRBD1 (5 bases). V was pared by 3 bases and J by 0 bases, with 16 bases between. The CDR3 is 17 residues long. Per the germline V gene, CDR1 is MNHEY and CDR2 is SVGEGT. CDR3: CASSYRGLDPSTDTQYF. DNA for the CDR3: TGTGCCAGCAGTTATAGGGGCCTAGACCCTAGCACAGATACGCAGTATTTT.

The rearrangement links TRBV30 to TRBJ1-2; D is perhaps TRBD1 (5 bases). The CDR3 sequence is 12 residues long. V lost 2 bases, J lost 6 bases, and 10 bases lay in between. In germline, CDR1 is GTSNPN, CDR2 SVGIG (reference sequence). The CDR3 DNA sequence: TGTGCCTGGAGTATGGGGGGAAATGGCTACACCTTC. This gives the protein CAWSMGGNGYTF.

CDR3 in amino acids: CASSKDRADEQYF. The CDR3 region has the DNA TGTGCCAGCAGCAAGGACAGGGCCGACGAGCAGTACTTC. The chain links TRBV7-3 to TRBJ2-7, with 8 bases identical to TRBD1. Trimming took 5 bases from V and 5 from J; bases not matched to a gene: 5. The germline V gene has CDR1 SGHTA and CDR2 FQGTGA. The CDR3 has 13 residues.

CDR3 amino acids: CSASRGNGYTF. The CDR3 DNA is TGCAGTGCTAGCCGGGGGAACGGCTACACCTTC. The V gene is TRBV20-1, the J gene TRBJ1-2; D may be TRBD1 (5 bases). CDR3 size: 11 residues. V was pared by 3 bases and J by 8 bases, with 10 bases between. The germline gives CDR1 DFQATT, CDR2 SNEGSKA (reference sequence).

The V gene is TRBV7-3, the J gene TRBJ2-2; no reliable D call. Germline assignment: CDR1 SGHTA and CDR2 FQGTGA. V was pared by 5 bases and J by 7 bases, with 11 bases between. This CDR3 region has 13 residues. The CDR3, as DNA: TGTGCCAGCAGCGCCGACTCGGTCGGGGAGCTGTTTTTT. Its translation is CASSADSVGELFF.

The chain combines TRBV7-2 with TRBJ1-5; no clear D. Trimming pared 7 bases from V and 6 bases from J, leaving 13 bases between. The CDR3 length is 13 residues. Germline V gene sequence: CDR1 SGHTA, CDR2 FQGNSA. This CDR3 is CASNQINGQPQHF. In DNA form, the CDR3 reads TGTGCCAGCAACCAAATAAACGGTCAGCCCCAGCATTTT.

The sample holds one count of this clone. The chain links TRBV28 to TRBJ1-1, with D possibly matching TRBD1 (5 bases). The CDR3 length is 14 residues. Trimming removed 5 bases from V and 0 bases from J, with 10 bases in between. Germline V CDR1 and CDR2: MDHEN, SYDVKM. The CDR3: CASSATAMNTEAFF. In nucleotides, the CDR3 is TGTGCCAGCAGTGCGACAGCCATGAACACTGAAGCTTTCTTT.

The chain recombines TRBV11-1 with TRBJ2-7; 8 bases match TRBD1. The CDR3 has 16 residues. Germline assignment: CDR1 SGHAT and CDR2 FQDESV (reference sequence). V lost 3 bases, J lost 2 bases, and 9 bases stayed unmatched. CDR3 coding DNA: TGTGCCAGCAGCTTCGGGACAGGACTCGGCCCCTACGAGCAGTACTTC. As protein: CASSFGTGLGPYEQYF.

This clone was recorded once. The chain combines TRBV5-4 with TRBJ1-1, with TRBD1 identical over 8 bases. The V gene end was trimmed by 1 base and the J gene end by 3 bases; junction bases not matched to a gene: 5. CDR1 and CDR2 (germline): SGHNT, YYREEE (reference sequence). This CDR3 has 15 residues. CDR3 loop: CASSLTGGQDTEAFF. Here the CDR3 DNA reads TGTGCCAGCAGCTTGACAGGGGGTCAGGACACTGAAGCTTTCTTT.

The rearrangement links TRBV12-3 or TRBV12-4 to TRBJ1-1; D is perhaps TRBD1 (6 bases). V was clipped by 3 bases and J by 8 bases, with 7 bases between them. This CDR3 has 11 amino acids. CDR3: CASSLRGEAFF. The CDR3 bases are TGTGCCAGCAGTTTGAGGGGGGAAGCTTTCTTT.

The rearrangement uses TRBV3-1 (or the pseudogene TRBV3-2) and TRBJ2-3, with 7 bases that match TRBD1. The CDR3 is 16 amino acids. CDR1 and CDR2 from the germline V gene are LGHDT and YNNKEL (reference sequence). Trimming at V came to 0 bases and at J to 1 base, leaving 4 bases not matched to a gene. The CDR3 DNA is TGTGCCAGCAGCCAAGAGACAGGGAGCGGCACAGATACGCAGTATTTT. Its translation is CASSQETGSGTDTQYF.